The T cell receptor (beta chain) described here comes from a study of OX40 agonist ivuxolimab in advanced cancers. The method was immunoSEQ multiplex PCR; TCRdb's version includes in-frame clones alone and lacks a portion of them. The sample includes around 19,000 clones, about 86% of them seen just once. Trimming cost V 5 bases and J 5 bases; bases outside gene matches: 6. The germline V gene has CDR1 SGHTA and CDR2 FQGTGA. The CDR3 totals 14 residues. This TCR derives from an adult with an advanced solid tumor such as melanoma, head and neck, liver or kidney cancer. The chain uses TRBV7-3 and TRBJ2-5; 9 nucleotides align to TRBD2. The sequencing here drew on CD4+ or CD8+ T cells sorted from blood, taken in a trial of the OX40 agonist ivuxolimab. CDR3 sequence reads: CASSPGLAWETQYF. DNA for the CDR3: TGTGCCAGCAGCCCGGGACTAGCATGGGAGACCCAGTACTTC.